A single sample gave rise to the 19 T cell receptor beta chains below, sequenced in a study of control samples from healthy donors and cancer patients. Repertoires were generated with immunoSEQ multiplex PCR, while TCRdb's copy carries only in-frame clones and drops some. The sample lists roughly 150,000 clones; 80% to 90% were seen once. The source material was blood. The source is a man between 18 and 29 years old in good health.

The J gene is TRBJ1-2, the V gene TRBV3-1 (or the pseudogene TRBV3-2); D may be TRBD1 (5 bases). In germline, CDR1 is LGHDT, CDR2 YNNKEL (reference sequence). Trimming took 1 base from V and 5 from J, leaving 23 bases between them. This CDR3 spans 18 amino acids. Written as DNA, the CDR3 is TGTGCCAGCAGCCAAGCAAGAAAGGGGTTGGGGGTACGGTATGGCTACACCTTC. Its protein is CASSQARKGLGVRYGYTF.

The chain employs TRBV2 and TRBJ2-3, with a tentative D call TRBD1 (6 bases). Per the germline V gene, CDR1 is SNHLY and CDR2 is FYNNEI. This CDR3 is 15 amino acids long. Trimming cost V 3 bases and J 4 bases, with 14 bases left between them. Here the CDR3 DNA reads TGTGCCAGCAGTGATCGAAGACAGGTGGCAGATACGCAGTATTTT. Protein sequence: CASSDRRQVADTQYF.

The chain recombines TRBV5-4 with TRBJ2-2; 11 bases line up with TRBD2. The CDR3 sequence is 17 residues long. With 4 bases clipped from V and 0 bases from J, the junction kept 5 bases outside the gene matches. Germline V gene sequence: CDR1 SGHNT, CDR2 YYREEE (reference sequence). In DNA, the CDR3 is TGTGCCAGCAGCCCAATAGCGGGGGGGACGAACACCGGGGAGCTGTTTTTT. Protein: CASSPIAGGTNTGELFF. Looking up the rest from reference TRBV5-4 and TRBJ2-2 gives the full variable domain: ETGVTQSPTHLIKTRGQQVTLRCSSQSGHNTVSWYQQALGQGPQFIFQYYREEENGRGNFPPRFSGLQFPNYSSELNVNALELDDSALYLCASSPIAGGTNTGELFFGEGSRLTVL.

A single count supports this clone. The V and J genes are TRBV12-3 or TRBV12-4 and TRBJ1-4, with D maybe TRBD1 (6 bases). This CDR3 has 13 residues. Between the trimmed V and J ends, which lost 5 bases and 4 bases, there was a span of 8 bases. This chain's CDR3 is CASSGQLNEKLFF. CDR3 nucleotides: TGTGCCAGCAGTGGACAGCTTAATGAAAAACTGTTTTTT.

V and J are TRBV6-6 and TRBJ2-2; D uncertain. V shed 2 bases and J shed 5 bases, with 6 bases lying between them. This CDR3 spans 13 amino acids. Looked up from germline, CDR1 is MNHNY and CDR2 is SVGAGI (reference sequence). The CDR3 is CASSYRVTGELFF. The CDR3 region has the DNA TGTGCCAGCAGTTACAGAGTGACCGGGGAGCTGTTTTTT.

V gene TRBV27 combines with J gene TRBJ2-3; 7 nucleotides agree with TRBD1. After removal of 8 bases from V and 3 bases from J, the junction contained 11 bases not matched to a gene. The CDR3 sequence is 15 residues long. Germline values: CDR1 MNHEY, CDR2 SMNVEV (reference sequence). CDR3 sequence reads: CASLRQGFWTDTQYF. The CDR3 region has the DNA TGTGCCAGCCTTAGACAGGGTTTTTGGACAGATACGCAGTATTTT.

V and J are TRBV3-1 (or the pseudogene TRBV3-2) and TRBJ1-4; D gene uncertain. CDR1 and CDR2 from the germline V gene are LGHDT and YNNKEL (reference sequence). V lost 2 bases, J lost 4 bases, and 8 bases lay in between. The CDR3 has 14 residues. Written as DNA, the CDR3 is TGTGCCAGCAGCCAATCACTCGATAATGAAAAACTGTTTTTT. Residues: CASSQSLDNEKLFF.

Here the CDR3 reads CASSLLMMGDEQYF. Here the CDR3 DNA reads TGTGCCAGCAGTTTACTGATGATGGGCGACGAGCAGTACTTC. The J gene is TRBJ2-7, the V gene TRBV28; D is undetermined. This CDR3 spans 14 amino acids. Trimming removed 2 bases at V and 5 bases at J, with 13 bases between. Germline lookup yields CDR1 MDHEN and CDR2 SYDVKM.

The V call is TRBV7-3, the J call TRBJ1-1; no reliable D call. Trimming removed 2 bases from V and 1 base from J, with 5 bases in between. Germline V gene lookup returns CDR1 SGHTA and CDR2 FQGTGA. The CDR3 is 13 amino acids. The CDR3 DNA reads as TGTGCCAGCAGCTTATTGGGGAACACTGAAGCTTTCTTT. Its translation: CASSLLGNTEAFF.

This sequence joins TRBV28 and TRBJ2-7; D is perhaps TRBD1 (6 bases). V was trimmed by 3 bases and J by 4 bases, leaving 13 bases between them. The CDR3 spans 14 residues. Germline CDR1 is MDHEN and CDR2 is SYDVKM. The CDR3, as DNA: TGTGCCAGCAGTTTCGGCGACAGGCCTTACGAGCAGTACTTC. Translating it yields CASSFGDRPYEQYF.

CDR3 in DNA: TGTGCCAGCAGCTCCAGCACCCGGGATACGCAGTATTTT. This encodes CASSSSTRDTQYF. The chain joins TRBV7-2 to TRBJ2-3; unclear D gene. The CDR3 loop spans 13 amino acids. CDR1 and CDR2 (germline): SGHTA, FQGNSA. V was trimmed by 4 bases and J by 6 bases, leaving 11 bases between them.

The rearrangement uses TRBV4-2 and TRBJ2-5; D tentatively reads TRBD1 or TRBD2 (6 bases each). V was trimmed by 0 bases and J by 5 bases, leaving 13 bases between them. This CDR3 has 15 amino acids. The germline CDR1 and CDR2 sequences are LGHNA and YNFKEQ. CDR3 amino acids: CASSQDGRGGETQYF. The CDR3 DNA reads TGTGCCAGCAGCCAAGATGGTAGAGGGGGGGAGACCCAGTACTTC.

This clone was found once. V and J are TRBV2 and TRBJ2-7; D remains ambiguous. V shed 0 bases and J shed 3 bases, with 3 bases lying between them. Germline loops: CDR1 SNHLY, CDR2 FYNNEI. CDR3 length: 12 amino acids. The CDR3 sequence: CASSEANYEQYF. The CDR3 DNA is TGTGCCAGCAGTGAAGCTAACTACGAGCAGTACTTC.

The chain employs TRBV6-5 and TRBJ1-4; 9 bases fit TRBD1. Germline values: CDR1 MNHEY, CDR2 SVGAGI. Trimming cost V 6 bases and J 6 bases; bases outside gene matches: 5. The CDR3 has 14 residues. The CDR3 here is CASSRTGAHEKLFF. The CDR3, as DNA: TGTGCCAGCAGCAGGACAGGGGCTCATGAAAAACTGTTTTTT.

This rearrangement joins TRBV3-1 (or the pseudogene TRBV3-2) to TRBJ2-6; 10 bases are a match to TRBD1. Germline V gives CDR1 LGHDT, CDR2 YNNKEL (reference sequence). V shed 3 bases, J shed 0 bases, and the junction held 8 bases outside the gene matches. This CDR3 has 19 amino acids. CDR3 DNA: TGTGCCAGCAGCCAGGGACAGGGGACAATAAGCTCTGGGGCCAACGTCCTGACTTTC. This sequence encodes CASSQGQGTISSGANVLTF.

The chain recombines TRBV6-5 with TRBJ1-2, with 8 nucleotides matching TRBD1. Germline assignment: CDR1 MNHEY and CDR2 SVGAGI. Trimming took 3 bases from V and 6 from J; bases not matched to a gene: 12. The CDR3 contains 16 residues. The CDR3 nucleotides read TGTGCCAGCAGTTATAGTCCCGGGACAGGATCCGATGGCTACACCTTC. It translates to CASSYSPGTGSDGYTF.

This clone was detected only once. The chain combines TRBV7-8 with TRBJ2-7; a weak D match, TRBD1 (5 bases). The CDR3 consists of 14 residues. Germline CDR1 is SGHVS and CDR2 is FQNEAQ. The V end was cut by 1 base, the J end by 2 bases, with 9 bases between. CDR3 DNA: TGTGCCAGCAGCTTAGGGTCGGACACCTACGAGCAGTACTTC. It codes for CASSLGSDTYEQYF.

The rearrangement links TRBV5-1 to TRBJ1-2; D unclear. Germline CDR1 reads SGHRS; CDR2 reads YFSETQ. CDR3 length: 15 amino acids. V lost 4 bases and J 2 bases, leaving 15 bases between the germline ends. This CDR3 is CASSQTDPRNYGYTF. DNA of the CDR3: TGCGCCAGCAGCCAAACCGACCCTCGGAACTATGGCTACACCTTC.

CDR3 bases: TGTGCCAGCAGTACCATCCCTGACAGCAAGGACACTGAAGCTTTCTTT. This sequence encodes CASSTIPDSKDTEAFF. The rearrangement joins TRBV28 to TRBJ1-1, with TRBD1 as a possible D gene (5 bases). Trimming cost V 5 bases and J 3 bases, with 19 bases left between them. This CDR3 has 16 amino acids. Germline V lookup: CDR1 MDHEN, CDR2 SYDVKM.